Reported below is one TCR beta chain. The sample belongs to a study of T cells in Graves' hyperthyroidism and ophthalmopathy. Germline V CDR1 and CDR2: SGHNT, YYREEE (reference sequence). This CDR3 is built from 16 residues. V lost 3 bases and J 3 bases, leaving 13 bases between the germline ends. Amplification of TCR beta CDR3 regions was performed using RNA transcripts as template. During a first-round RT-PCR of the TCR CDR3, the HTBI primer set was used. Using its own MiXCR run on the multiplex PCR reads, TCRdb lists one record per CDR3 protein. The sample lists about 350,000 distinct CDR3 sequences; around 15% were seen once.

The source is a woman aged 55-69 years with Graves' ophthalmopathy. The chain employs TRBV5-4 and TRBJ1-6; D is undetermined. Sequencing used blood. DNA of the CDR3: TGTGCCAGCAGCTCGATCCAAGGAGGCTATAATTCACCCCTCCACTTT. It encodes CASSSIQGGYNSPLHF.